This TCR beta chain was profiled in a study of monozygotic twins with inflammatory bowel disease. As regards this clonotype: Its matching antigen is unknown.

The RNA usage for each TCR library was roughly 3,700 ng of total RNA. Researchers ran eight separate cDNA reactions for each sample. For each CDR3 protein, TCRdb gives one entry from its re-call of the 5' RACE reads, without DNA. Its listing shows roughly 200,000 distinct CDR3 sequences. Notes on the study in general: Healthy co-twins, by inverse Simpson, had higher TCRbeta diversity than their siblings with IBD. The data did not back a single strong IBD-associated clonotype or signal.

This receptor was identified in a human donor with ulcerative colitis or Crohn's disease, or a healthy co-twin of an affected twin (not recorded which). Sequenced: blood.

The CDR3 sequence: CASSRLAGTPDTQYF. The V gene is TRBV3-1, the J gene TRBJ2-3; TCRdb reports TRBD2, a call that lacks DNA to check it against. The CDR3 runs to 15 residues. The germline CDR1 and CDR2 sequences are LGHDT and YNNKEL (reference sequence).